This T cell receptor beta chain was sequenced in a study of blood T cell repertoires in COVID-19. Whole-study context: Material from acute and convalescent COVID-19 was sourced from the United States, Italy and Spain. T cells, B-cell-depleted T cells, or PBMCs provided the cDNA or gDNA that served as material.

This clone came up a few times. Study processing details: Estimation of nucleated cell counts relied on the amplification of reference gene primers. Assay used: immunoSEQ multiplex PCR; TCRdb lists only in-frame clones, some missing. That table supplies the V and J calls and clone size; D and trimming were determined from the DNA. The sample contains roughly 200,000 clones, more than 65% of which appear only once. The CDR3 consists of 15 residues. Unmatched junction bases numbered 7, after V lost 5 bases and J lost 1 base. From germline, CDR1 is MNHEY and CDR2 SMNVEV (reference sequence). The source material was peripheral blood. The receptor's source is a man aged 45-60 years with active or convalescent COVID-19. This chain uses TRBV27 with TRBJ1-2; 7 positions match TRBD1. The CDR3 protein is CASSRLRDSNYGYTF. The DNA of the CDR3 is TGTGCCAGCAGTCGACTCCGGGACAGTAACTATGGCTACACCTTC.